This TCR beta chain was retrieved from a study of beta chain features in type 1 diabetes. Study observations and caveats: Among patients with Type 1 diabetes, TCRB CDR3s were moderately but significantly shorter in every one of the four CD4+ subsets. PCR, the amplification step, might favor shorter templates, equally in patients and controls.

Sequencing targeted expressed TCRB transcripts, as all isolated RNA had been reverse transcribed. Assay: immunoSEQ multiplex PCR; the TCRdb copy retains only in-frame clones and omits some. The data show under 300,000 clones, about a fifth seen once. From germline, CDR1 is SEHNR and CDR2 FQNEAQ (reference sequence). The CDR3 totals 15 residues. Trimming at V came to 4 bases and at J to 0 bases, leaving 4 bases not matched to a gene. As for this clone: Its antigen is not identified.

The clonotype was recovered from a woman aged 35 to 49 with type 1 diabetes. The specimen sequenced was naive CD4+ T cells from blood. The chain links TRBV7-9 to TRBJ1-2; 8 bases align to TRBD1. In nucleotides, the CDR3 is TGTGCCAGCAGCTCGCGGACAGGGTCTAACTATGGCTACACCTTC. Translated, it gives CASSSRTGSNYGYTF.